Each of the 25 T cell receptor beta chains below was sequenced from the same sample in a study of CD8+ T cells in alopecia areata. As for treatment: oral pan-JAK inhibitor, 5-10 mg twice daily. Reverse transcribed after extraction, RNA yielded cDNA as the sequencing template. Libraries were prepared by immunoSEQ multiplex PCR; TCRdb keeps only in-frame clonotypes and omits some of them. The profile shows about 150,000 clones, roughly two thirds of them singletons. Source: CD4+ T cells sorted from blood, taken at week 4, from a patient treated with tofacitinib. The receptors here all came from a human donor with alopecia areata.

This rearrangement joins TRBV14 to TRBJ1-6; D perhaps matches TRBD1 (6 bases). The V end was cut by 8 bases, the J end by 6 bases, with 11 bases between. This CDR3 spans 13 amino acids. Germline CDR1 and CDR2: SGHDN and FVKESK. CDR3 region: CASAEGVNSPLHF. In DNA, the CDR3 is TGTGCCAGCGCGGAGGGGGTTAATTCACCCCTCCACTTT.

The rearrangement uses TRBV27 and TRBJ2-3, with 7 nucleotides matching TRBD1. Germline V gives CDR1 MNHEY, CDR2 SMNVEV (reference sequence). Trimming took 6 bases from V and 2 from J; bases not matched to a gene: 8. This CDR3 has 15 amino acids. CDR3 coding DNA: TGTGCCAGCAGACCAGGGGGACGGACCACAGATACGCAGTATTTT. Its translation: CASRPGGRTTDTQYF.

The chain links TRBV18 to TRBJ1-5, with D unclear. Germline V gene sequence: CDR1 KGHSH, CDR2 LQKENI. The CDR3 length is 15 residues. V lost 2 bases to trimming and J lost 2 bases, with 10 bases between them. CDR3 DNA: TGTGCCAGCTCACCAGTGGCTGGCGGCAATCAGCCCCAGCATTTT. Translated: CASSPVAGGNQPQHF.

In its sample, this clone was seen a few times. The V gene is TRBV5-4, the J gene TRBJ1-2; D not resolved. The CDR3 spans 14 residues. CDR1 is SGHNT and CDR2 is YYREEE in the germline V gene (reference sequence). V was pared by 0 bases and J by 2 bases, with 8 bases between. The CDR3 nucleotides are TGTGCCAGCAGCTTGGTGTCAGACAACTATGGCTACACCTTC. Translating it yields CASSLVSDNYGYTF.

The chain uses TRBV29-1 and TRBJ1-6, with D maybe TRBD1 (5 bases). CDR1 and CDR2 (germline): SQVTM, ANQGSEA. Trimming removed 4 bases from V and 5 bases from J, with 12 bases in between. The CDR3 is made up of 14 amino acids. The CDR3 DNA reads as TGCAGCGTTGCTTTGGGGCAGGATAATTCACCCCTCCACTTT. It is translated as CSVALGQDNSPLHF.

The chain is built from TRBV12-5 and TRBJ1-5; a possible D gene is TRBD1 (5 bases). The CDR3 covers 13 residues. V lost 6 bases and J lost 12, with 18 bases in between. Germline V gives CDR1 LGHNT, CDR2 FRNRAP. The chain's CDR3 is CASGAQPGERQHF. The CDR3 DNA follows: TGTGCTAGTGGCGCCCAGCCGGGGGAACGCCAGCATTTT.

The rearrangement uses TRBV29-1 and TRBJ1-1, with TRBD1 matching over 7 bases. This CDR3 is built from 14 residues. V was pared by 7 bases and J by 4 bases, with 12 bases of the junction left unmatched. CDR1 and CDR2 from the germline V gene are SQVTM and ANQGSEA. Here the CDR3 DNA reads TGCAGCGACCCTGGGGAGGGGGCTGTCACTGAAGCTTTCTTT. It yields the protein CSDPGEGAVTEAFF.

The chain combines TRBV25-1 with TRBJ2-3, with 14 bases identical to TRBD2. With V trimmed by 5 bases and J by 5 bases, 6 bases remained unmatched. CDR1 and CDR2 (germline): MGHDK, SYGVNS. The CDR3 runs to 16 residues. The chain's CDR3 is CASSKTSGGAIDTQYF. The CDR3 nucleotides are TGTGCCAGCAGTAAGACTAGCGGGGGGGCCATAGATACGCAGTATTTT.

In its sample, this clone was seen a few times. The CDR3 DNA follows: TGTGCCAGCAGCTTAAGCGGGGGGGCCTACAATGAGCAGTTCTTC. This gives the protein CASSLSGGAYNEQFF. This chain uses TRBV7-3 with TRBJ2-1, with TRBD2 matching over 9 bases. Unmatched junction bases numbered 0, after V lost 1 base and J lost 2 bases. The CDR3 extends over 15 amino acids. Germline V CDR1 and CDR2: SGHTA, FQGTGA.

The V gene is TRBV15, the J gene TRBJ1-2; D is unclear. CDR1 and CDR2 (germline): LNHNV, YYDKDF (reference sequence). This CDR3 is built from 16 residues. Trimming removed 0 bases from V and 8 bases from J, with 19 bases in between. The CDR3 is CATSRDWAGAGLGYTF. The CDR3 DNA is TGTGCCACCAGCAGAGATTGGGCGGGCGCGGGGTTGGGCTACACCTTC. Looking up the rest from reference TRBV15 and TRBJ1-2 gives the full variable domain: DAMVIQNPRYQVTQFGKPVTLSCSQTLNHNVMYWYQQKSSQAPKLLFHYYDKDFNNEADTPDNFQSRRPNTSFCFLDIRSPGLGDTAMYLCATSRDWAGAGLGYTFGSGTRLTVV.

A word on this clone: This sample also contains other DNA sequences that code for the same CDR3. The gene calls are TRBV29-1 and TRBJ2-7; D remains ambiguous. From germline, CDR1 is SQVTM and CDR2 ANQGSEA. The CDR3 spans 10 residues. The germline V and J ends were trimmed by 4 bases and 5 bases, with 6 bases remaining between them. CDR3 sequence reads: CSVGTNEQYF. The CDR3, as DNA: TGCAGCGTTGGTACGAACGAGCAGTACTTC.

The chain is built from TRBV23-1 and TRBJ2-5; 9 nucleotides align to TRBD2. TRBV23-1 is an ORF; its function is uncertain. This CDR3 has 16 amino acids. V gave up 0 bases and J gave up 1 base; unmatched junction bases: 3. The CDR3 sequence: CASSQSGLAAQETQYF. In DNA form, the CDR3 reads TGCGCCAGCAGTCAATCGGGACTAGCTGCCCAAGAGACCCAGTACTTC.

The genes are TRBV7-2 and TRBJ2-5; D is uncertain. V was shortened by 2 bases and J by 2 bases, with 6 bases between the two germline ends. CDR3 length equals 13 residues. CDR1 SGHTA and CDR2 FQGNSA come from the germline V gene. CDR3 residues: CASSLTRQETQYF. CDR3 coding DNA: TGTGCCAGCAGCTTAACACGGCAAGAGACCCAGTACTTC.

This clone was observed once. The J gene is TRBJ1-2, the V gene TRBV7-2; a weak D match, TRBD1 (5 bases). Trimming stripped 7 bases from V and 5 bases from J, with 20 bases between. The CDR3 is 15 residues long. The germline CDR1 and CDR2 sequences are SGHTA and FQGNSA. This chain's CDR3 is CASIFYGGDEYGYTF. DNA for the CDR3: TGTGCCAGCATTTTCTATGGTGGGGACGAATATGGCTACACCTTC.

The V gene is TRBV9, the J gene TRBJ1-1; D perhaps matches TRBD1 (5 bases). Germline lookup yields CDR1 SGDLS and CDR2 YYNGEE. Trimming took off 6 bases at V and 6 bases at J, with 21 bases between the two ends. The CDR3 contains 15 residues. CDR3 sequence reads: CASTTLGQESSEAFF. CDR3 DNA sequence: TGTGCCAGCACCACCTTGGGGCAGGAGTCCTCTGAAGCTTTCTTT.

The V call is TRBV30, the J call TRBJ1-3; D gene uncertain. Trimming left V 5 bases short and J 7 bases short, with 12 bases between. This CDR3 contains 12 residues. Germline V gene lookup returns CDR1 GTSNPN and CDR2 SVGIG (reference sequence). In DNA form, the CDR3 reads TGTGCCTGGGCAACCCTAGGGAACACCATATATTTT. This encodes CAWATLGNTIYF.

The rearrangement uses TRBV7-2 and TRBJ1-2; 8 nucleotides agree with TRBD1. The CDR3 runs to 15 residues. V was clipped by 5 bases and J by 4 bases; unmatched bases: 9. Germline CDR1 reads SGHTA; CDR2 reads FQGNSA. The CDR3, as DNA: TGTGCCAGCAGCCCAGGGACAGGTGGCCCCTATGGCTACACCTTC. Translation gives CASSPGTGGPYGYTF.

This clone was seen a few times. The rearrangement joins TRBV7-2 to TRBJ2-7; the D gene is possibly TRBD1 (6 bases). V was clipped by 5 bases and J by 2 bases, with 19 bases between them. This CDR3 comprises 16 residues. Germline V CDR1 and CDR2: SGHTA, FQGNSA. The CDR3 region is CASSQHFGTNAYEQYF. The CDR3 nucleotides are TGTGCCAGCAGCCAGCATTTCGGGACAAATGCCTACGAGCAGTACTTC.

This clone has a single count. The J gene is TRBJ2-3, the V gene TRBV7-9, with D perhaps TRBD2 (6 bases). The CDR3 has 12 amino acids. CDR1 is SEHNR and CDR2 is FQNEAQ in the germline V gene (reference sequence). Trimming cost V 4 bases and J 5 bases, with 7 bases left between them. CDR3 protein: CASSYGGDTQYF. The CDR3 coding sequence is TGTGCCAGCAGCTACGGGGGAGATACGCAGTATTTT. Based on the CDR3 plus reference TRBV7-9 and TRBJ2-3, the full variable domain is DTGVSQNPRHKITKRGQNVTFRCDPISEHNRLYWYRQTLGQGPEFLTYFQNEAQLEKSRLLSDRFSAERPKGSFSTLEIQRTEQGDSAMYLCASSYGGDTQYFGPGTRLTVL.

The rearrangement joins TRBV9 to TRBJ2-1, with 10 bases matching TRBD2. V shed 4 bases and J 6 bases; nucleotides not matched to a gene: 10. CDR3 length: 16 amino acids. Germline CDR1 is SGDLS and CDR2 is YYNGEE. The CDR3 spells CASSPQLAGFSNEQFF. The CDR3 region has the DNA TGTGCCAGCAGCCCCCAACTAGCGGGGTTTAGCAATGAGCAGTTCTTC.

The genes are TRBV7-2 and TRBJ2-7; 10 bases line up with TRBD2. The CDR3 length is 17 residues. CDR1 is SGHTA and CDR2 is FQGNSA in the germline V gene. The ends lost 5 bases at V and 4 bases at J; junction bases unmatched: 14. CDR3 sequence: CASSASGPGLAMYEQYF. The DNA of the CDR3 is TGTGCCAGCAGCGCCTCAGGGCCGGGACTAGCGATGTACGAGCAGTACTTC.

This chain joins TRBV29-1 and TRBJ2-2; TRBD1 aligns across 8 bases. There are 14 residues in the CDR3. With 6 bases clipped from V and 0 bases from J, the junction kept 3 bases outside the gene matches. Germline V gene sequence: CDR1 SQVTM, CDR2 ANQGSEA. CDR3 nucleotide sequence: TGCAGCGTGATACAGGGGGCGAACACCGGGGAGCTGTTTTTT. It codes for CSVIQGANTGELFF.

The rearrangement joins TRBV6-1 to TRBJ1-1; TRBD1 matches 10 bases. The CDR3 runs to 13 residues. Per germline, CDR1 MNHNS and CDR2 SASEGT. V was clipped by 6 bases and J by 6 bases; unmatched bases: 4. CDR3 amino acids: CASSRGTGAEAFF. For the CDR3, the DNA is TGTGCCAGCAGCCGCGGGACAGGGGCTGAAGCTTTCTTT.

This chain links TRBV30 with TRBJ2-7, with 7 nucleotides matching TRBD1. The germline V gene encodes CDR1 GTSNPN and CDR2 SVGIG (reference sequence). The CDR3 loop spans 15 amino acids. The J segment lost 2 bases and the V segment lost 5 bases, leaving 12 bases of the junction unmatched. The CDR3 DNA sequence: TGTGCCTGGGACGGTGCAGGGACAGAGCCCTACGAGCAGTACTTC. It codes for CAWDGAGTEPYEQYF.

The chain links TRBV30 to TRBJ2-2, with a weak D call TRBD1 (6 bases). Trimming left V 1 base short and J 5 bases short, with 8 bases between. The CDR3 contains 13 residues. CDR1 is GTSNPN, CDR2 SVGIG, per germline (reference sequence). CDR3 sequence reads: CAWSAGVTGELFF. The CDR3 nucleotides are TGTGCCTGGAGTGCAGGGGTTACCGGGGAGCTGTTTTTT.